This T cell receptor (beta chain) was retrieved from a study of blood T cell repertoires in COVID-19. Overall study context: COVID-19 samples from acute and convalescent phases originated in the United States, Italy and Spain. Sources were T cells, B-cell-depleted T cells, or PBMCs; the material itself was cDNA or gDNA.

Trimming took 5 bases from V and 4 from J, leaving 17 bases between them. Germline values: CDR1 LNHDA, CDR2 SQIVND (reference sequence). CDR3 length: 15 amino acids. Per the study methods: By means of reference gene primer amplification, nucleated cell counts were estimated. Data came from immunoSEQ multiplex PCR; TCRdb stores just in-frame clones and leaves some out. That table furnishes V, J and clone size, whereas the DNA furnished D and trimming. Seen here are about 110,000 clones, more than 75% observed once, and the top ten hold under 9.5%. V and J are TRBV19 and TRBJ2-5, with D possibly matching TRBD2 (7 bases). The sequenced sample was peripheral blood. The TCR was taken from a woman aged 40 to 50 with acute or convalescent COVID-19. The chain's CDR3 is CASSDRGGAGETQYF. The CDR3 nucleotides read TGTGCCAGTAGTGATAGGGGGGGGGCCGGAGAGACCCAGTACTTC.